The T cell receptor beta chain described here comes from a study of vaccination and CD4 T cells after COVID-19. Study results and caveats: Convalescent patients had a median approximately 90% of reactive clones appearing only post-vaccination.

Treatment reported: roughly ten-day PBMC culture with coronavirus spike peptide pools or control peptides (ViraFEST assay). This clonotype was counted a few times. Its antigen remains unidentified. Germline V lookup: CDR1 LNHNV, CDR2 YYDKDF (reference sequence). V was cut by 1 base and J by 9 bases, with 16 bases left in between. CDR3 size: 15 residues. At the Johns Hopkins FTIC core, DNA taken from cultured CD4+ T cells was sequenced by way of the Oncomine TCR Beta short-read assay. MiXCR, run by TCRdb on the PCR reads, gives a single entry per CDR3 protein. The sample holds 13,000 or so distinct CDR3 sequences, approximately 44% seen once.

Sequenced: CD4+ T cells from blood, cultured in vitro. This clonotype was obtained from a human donor who had recovered from COVID-19. The J gene is TRBJ1-5, the V gene TRBV15; D gene uncertain. The CDR3 region has the DNA TGTGCCACCAGCAGAGTTTATTACGGCGAGGCGCCCCAGCATTTT. It translates to CATSRVYYGEAPQHF.